Listed below are T cell receptor beta chains from one sample, sequenced in a study of beta chain features in type 1 diabetes. Repertoires were generated with immunoSEQ multiplex PCR, while TCRdb's copy carries only in-frame clones and drops some. The sample lists about 360,000 clones, roughly 12% seen once, with around 0.02% in the top ten. Specimen: naive CD4+ T cells from blood. The source is a young man in good health. Both conserved end residues are part of each CDR3. Fields, in order: CDR3 DNA, CDR3 protein, D gene, J gene, clone size, V gene. The D gene is left open where the match is weak. The listing skips clone size in some rows; elsewhere it reads once, few, many or a size class.

CDR3 DNA: TGCGCCAGCAGCCAGGAATCCGGGACAGGGATCTACGAGCAGTACTTC; CDR3 protein: CASSQESGTGIYEQYF; D gene: TRBD1; J gene: TRBJ2-7; clone size: few; V gene: TRBV4-3
CDR3 DNA: TGCGCCAGCAGCTTGGCCAGACAGGGACTAGAGACCCAGTACTTC; CDR3 protein: CASSLARQGLETQYF; D gene: -; J gene: TRBJ2-5; clone size: few; V gene: TRBV5-1
CDR3 DNA: TGTGCCAGCAGCTTAGGGGACATACCTACGAACACTGAAGCTTTCTTT; CDR3 protein: CASSLGDIPTNTEAFF; D gene: -; J gene: TRBJ1-1; clone size: few; V gene: TRBV7-9
CDR3 DNA: TGTGCCTTGACCGGGACAGGTGGATACGAGCAGTACTTC; CDR3 protein: CALTGTGGYEQYF; D gene: TRBD1; J gene: TRBJ2-7; clone size: few; V gene: TRBV30
CDR3 DNA: TGTGCCAGCAGCCGCGGGACAGACACCGGGGAGCTGTTTTTT; CDR3 protein: CASSRGTDTGELFF; D gene: -; J gene: TRBJ2-2; clone size: few; V gene: TRBV7-8
CDR3 DNA: TGTGCCAGCAGCGGACCCGGGACAGGGAGCACAGATACGCAGTATTTT; CDR3 protein: CASSGPGTGSTDTQYF; D gene: TRBD1; J gene: TRBJ2-3; clone size: -; V gene: TRBV11-1
CDR3 DNA: TGCAGCGTTGAGAATGGCAGGGGGGCAGATACGCAGTATTTT; CDR3 protein: CSVENGRGADTQYF; D gene: -; J gene: TRBJ2-3; clone size: -; V gene: TRBV29-1
CDR3 DNA: TGTGCCAGCAGCTTGCAGGGCTTGAACACTGAAGCTTTCTTT; CDR3 protein: CASSLQGLNTEAFF; D gene: -; J gene: TRBJ1-1; clone size: -; V gene: TRBV7-3
CDR3 DNA: TGCAGCGCTGCCTCGGACAGGAGAGATGGCTACACCTTC; CDR3 protein: CSAASDRRDGYTF; D gene: TRBD1; J gene: TRBJ1-2; clone size: few; V gene: TRBV29-1
CDR3 DNA: TGTGCCAGCAGATCAGGGGAAGATACGCAGTATTTT; CDR3 protein: CASRSGEDTQYF; D gene: -; J gene: TRBJ2-3; clone size: -; V gene: TRBV2
CDR3 DNA: TGTGCCAGCAGTGGACGACAGGGTCGACAGCCCCAGCATTTT; CDR3 protein: CASSGRQGRQPQHF; D gene: TRBD1; J gene: TRBJ1-5; clone size: -; V gene: TRBV25-1
CDR3 DNA: TGTGCCAGCAGCCGGGACTCACTAGCGGGAGGAGATACGCAGTATTTT; CDR3 protein: CASSRDSLAGGDTQYF; D gene: TRBD2; J gene: TRBJ2-3; clone size: -; V gene: TRBV7-9
CDR3 DNA: TGTGCCAGCAGTTTTACAGGGGGCAGCTACGAGCAGTACTTC; CDR3 protein: CASSFTGGSYEQYF; D gene: TRBD1; J gene: TRBJ2-7; clone size: -; V gene: TRBV6-5
CDR3 DNA: TGTGCCACCAGCAGAGACAGGGCGGAAAAGACCCAGTACTTC; CDR3 protein: CATSRDRAEKTQYF; D gene: -; J gene: TRBJ2-5; clone size: few; V gene: TRBV15
CDR3 DNA: TGTGCCAGCAGCTTACGCAGACTCGGACTAGCGGGAGGTGCTAGCACAGATACGCAGTATTTT; CDR3 protein: CASSLRRLGLAGGASTDTQYF; D gene: TRBD2; J gene: TRBJ2-3; clone size: -; V gene: TRBV13
CDR3 DNA: TGTGCCAGCAGCCCCGGGGGGTCAGAGAATGAAAAACTGTTTTTT; CDR3 protein: CASSPGGSENEKLFF; D gene: -; J gene: TRBJ1-4; clone size: few; V gene: TRBV7-8
CDR3 DNA: TGCGCCAGCAGCCGGAGGGAGAGCACAGATACGCAGTATTTT; CDR3 protein: CASSRRESTDTQYF; D gene: -; J gene: TRBJ2-3; clone size: few; V gene: TRBV5-1
CDR3 DNA: TGTGCCACCAGCAGAGGGACAGCTGCCTACGAGCAGTACTTC; CDR3 protein: CATSRGTAAYEQYF; D gene: -; J gene: TRBJ2-7; clone size: few; V gene: TRBV15
CDR3 DNA: TGCAGCGTCAAATACCAGGGACTAGCGGGCCACTACGAGCAGTACTTC; CDR3 protein: CSVKYQGLAGHYEQYF; D gene: TRBD2; J gene: TRBJ2-7; clone size: -; V gene: TRBV29-1
CDR3 DNA: TGTGCCAGCAGTTTACTCCCCGGGGGCACAGATACGCAGTATTTT; CDR3 protein: CASSLLPGGTDTQYF; D gene: -; J gene: TRBJ2-3; clone size: -; V gene: TRBV27
CDR3 DNA: TGTGCCAGCAGTTCCATGGGACTAGCGGGAAACAATGAGCAGTTCTTC; CDR3 protein: CASSSMGLAGNNEQFF; D gene: TRBD2; J gene: TRBJ2-1; clone size: -; V gene: TRBV27
CDR3 DNA: TGTGCCAGCAGCTTTCGACTAGCTCGAGATGTCTACAATGAGCAGTTCTTC; CDR3 protein: CASSFRLARDVYNEQFF; D gene: TRBD2; J gene: TRBJ2-1; clone size: -; V gene: TRBV7-9
CDR3 DNA: TGTGCCATCAGTGAGTCCCCGGGATTCGGCGACATTCAGTACTTC; CDR3 protein: CAISESPGFGDIQYF; D gene: -; J gene: TRBJ2-4; clone size: few; V gene: TRBV10-3
CDR3 DNA: TGCGCCAGCAGCCAAGGACTAGCGGGACCAGCCAAAAACATTCAGTACTTC; CDR3 protein: CASSQGLAGPAKNIQYF; D gene: TRBD2; J gene: TRBJ2-4; clone size: -; V gene: TRBV4-3
CDR3 DNA: TGTGCCAGCAGCCGGCGGGGACAGGGAGTCGCTGGGGCCAACGTCCTGACTTTC; CDR3 protein: CASSRRGQGVAGANVLTF; D gene: TRBD1; J gene: TRBJ2-6; clone size: few; V gene: TRBV7-3
CDR3 DNA: TGTGCCAGTAGTATTATCGTAGACAGCTACGAGCAGTACTTC; CDR3 protein: CASSIIVDSYEQYF; D gene: -; J gene: TRBJ2-7; clone size: few; V gene: TRBV19
CDR3 DNA: TGTGCCAGCAGCGTAGAGCAGGGGGGCGGCTATGGCTACACCTTC; CDR3 protein: CASSVEQGGGYGYTF; D gene: TRBD1; J gene: TRBJ1-2; clone size: -; V gene: TRBV9
CDR3 DNA: TGTGCCTGGAGTGGAGGCGGGGGGGCTAGCCTCCACTTT; CDR3 protein: CAWSGGGGASLHF; D gene: -; J gene: TRBJ1-6; clone size: -; V gene: TRBV30
CDR3 DNA: TGTGCCAGCAGCCTTAACAGGACAGATCGGGGCTACACCTTC; CDR3 protein: CASSLNRTDRGYTF; D gene: -; J gene: TRBJ1-2; clone size: -; V gene: TRBV5-6
CDR3 DNA: TGCGCCAGCAGCTCTACCGCTAGCGGGAGCTCCTACGAGCAGTACTTC; CDR3 protein: CASSSTASGSSYEQYF; D gene: TRBD2; J gene: TRBJ2-7; clone size: few; V gene: TRBV5-1
CDR3 DNA: TGTGCCAGCAGTTCGCCAGCGGGAGAATACGATACGCAGTATTTT; CDR3 protein: CASSSPAGEYDTQYF; D gene: TRBD2; J gene: TRBJ2-3; clone size: few; V gene: TRBV27
CDR3 DNA: TGTGCCTGGAGTGTGGGGGGGGATACGCAGTATTTT; CDR3 protein: CAWSVGGDTQYF; D gene: TRBD2; J gene: TRBJ2-3; clone size: few; V gene: TRBV30
CDR3 DNA: TGTGCCAGCAGCCCCCCGGGTCGAAGGGGGAAGACCCAGTACTTC; CDR3 protein: CASSPPGRRGKTQYF; D gene: -; J gene: TRBJ2-5; clone size: few; V gene: TRBV6-6
CDR3 DNA: TGTGCCAGCAGTCACTGGGACAGGGGCTCCTACGAGCAGTACTTC; CDR3 protein: CASSHWDRGSYEQYF; D gene: TRBD1; J gene: TRBJ2-7; clone size: -; V gene: TRBV28
CDR3 DNA: TGTGCCAGCACGGACAGGTCGAACACTGAAGCTTTCTTT; CDR3 protein: CASTDRSNTEAFF; D gene: TRBD1; J gene: TRBJ1-1; clone size: -; V gene: TRBV19
CDR3 DNA: TGTGCCAGCAGCTTGGCCAACTCTGGAAACACCATATATTTT; CDR3 protein: CASSLANSGNTIYF; D gene: -; J gene: TRBJ1-3; clone size: few; V gene: TRBV7-9
CDR3 DNA: TGTGCCAGCAGCCGACAGGGGCCCTACGAGCAGTACTTC; CDR3 protein: CASSRQGPYEQYF; D gene: TRBD1; J gene: TRBJ2-7; clone size: few; V gene: TRBV7-9
CDR3 DNA: TGTGCCAGCAGCTTGAACCAGGGAGGGACCTACAATGAGCAGTTCTTC; CDR3 protein: CASSLNQGGTYNEQFF; D gene: TRBD2; J gene: TRBJ2-1; clone size: -; V gene: TRBV7-2
CDR3 DNA: TGTGCCTGGAGTTTTGGGCAGGTCGGTCAGTTCTTC; CDR3 protein: CAWSFGQVGQFF; D gene: -; J gene: TRBJ2-1; clone size: few; V gene: TRBV30
CDR3 DNA: TGTGCCTGTCACGGGACGGGAGACAATGAGCAGTTCTTC; CDR3 protein: CACHGTGDNEQFF; D gene: -; J gene: TRBJ2-1; clone size: few; V gene: TRBV7-3
CDR3 DNA: TGTGCCAGCAGCCTGGGACAGACCTCCTACGAGCAGTACTTC; CDR3 protein: CASSLGQTSYEQYF; D gene: TRBD1; J gene: TRBJ2-7; clone size: few; V gene: TRBV4-2
CDR3 DNA: TGTGCCATCTCTCCGGGGAGAAATGTTTACGAGCAGTACTTC; CDR3 protein: CAISPGRNVYEQYF; D gene: -; J gene: TRBJ2-7; clone size: -; V gene: TRBV10-3
CDR3 DNA: TGTGCCTGGAGCACTCCCTGGGGCAGGGCCAGCACAGATACGCAGTATTTT; CDR3 protein: CAWSTPWGRASTDTQYF; D gene: -; J gene: TRBJ2-3; clone size: few; V gene: TRBV30
CDR3 DNA: TGTGCCAGCATTAGCCGGGACAGGGTCCTCGATGAGCAGTTCTTC; CDR3 protein: CASISRDRVLDEQFF; D gene: TRBD1; J gene: TRBJ2-1; clone size: few; V gene: TRBV6-1
CDR3 DNA: TGTGCCAGCAGCTGGACTAGCGGGGGCCCCTACGAGCAGTACTTC; CDR3 protein: CASSWTSGGPYEQYF; D gene: TRBD2; J gene: TRBJ2-7; clone size: -; V gene: TRBV27
CDR3 DNA: TGTGCCAGCAGCCCGCAGGGAAGTACTGAAGCTTTCTTT; CDR3 protein: CASSPQGSTEAFF; D gene: -; J gene: TRBJ1-1; clone size: few; V gene: TRBV7-3